The rows below give T cell receptor beta chains drawn from one sample of a study of PD-1 blockade in classical Hodgkin lymphoma. Sequencing was performed with immunoSEQ multiplex PCR; in TCRdb, only in-frame clones are kept and a portion is missing. This repertoire shows about 28,000 clones, around four fifths found once; its top ten account for 20% to 25%. Sequenced material: peripheral blood mononuclear cells (PBMCs), taken before the second cycle of nivolumab. The receptors shown here come from a human donor with classical Hodgkin lymphoma. Both conserved end residues are part of each CDR3. Each record gives: J gene, V gene, clone size, CDR3 protein. Only some rows state a clone size, as once, few, many or a class for expanded clones.

>TRBJ2-5|TRBV5-6|NA
CASSYRGTQYF
>TRBJ2-1|TRBV20-1|NA
CSASGGNEQFF
>TRBJ1-2|TRBV5-1|NA
CASSPTTGQISRDGYTF
>TRBJ2-2|TRBV7-2|NA
CASSARLVGSGELFF
>TRBJ2-7|TRBV15|NA
CATSVPGTGTEQYF
>TRBJ1-2|TRBV7-6|NA
CASSLPGQGSGGYTF
>TRBJ1-4|TRBV28|NA
CASSLVGKLFF
>TRBJ2-5|TRBV7-9|NA
CASSLWGLAGGFEWETQYF
>TRBJ1-2|TRBV28|NA
CASTSGRGLNYGYTF
>TRBJ1-1|TRBV4-1|NA
CASSESTGKTEAFF
>TRBJ1-3|TRBV2|NA
CASSEAPHDRYSGNTIYF
>TRBJ1-5|TRBV6-5|NA
CASRLGRGNQPQHF
>TRBJ1-4|TRBV6-9|once
CASSSQGGRNEKLFF
>TRBJ1-1|TRBV4-1|few
CASSQDWVATEAFF
>TRBJ2-7|TRBV7-9|once
CASSPPGRDSHEQYF
>TRBJ2-7|TRBV5-4|NA
CASSLAVKTGEHEQYF
>TRBJ2-2|TRBV4-1|once
CASSPRQGPNTGELFF
>TRBJ1-1|TRBV10-2|NA
CASSLQGSGTEAFF
>TRBJ2-1|TRBV7-8|NA
CASSLVPGRDEQFF
>TRBJ2-1|TRBV25-1|NA
CASSAGGAYNEQFF
>TRBJ2-2|TRBV6-5|NA
CASKGLAKTGELFF
>TRBJ1-5|TRBV7-2|NA
CASSPLVGVSQPQHF
>TRBJ1-1|TRBV7-9|NA
CASSSLGPETEAFF
>TRBJ2-5|TRBV25-1|NA
CASSDSGGPGETQYF
>TRBJ1-3|TRBV2|once
CASRNTGPGNTIYF
>TRBJ2-7|TRBV18|once
CASSPGLPYEQYF
>TRBJ2-1|TRBV10-3|NA
CAISESGLAPGDEQFF
>TRBJ1-1|TRBV4-2|NA
CASSQGLGIAEAFF